These 11 T cell receptor beta chains share one sample of origin, sequenced in a study of blood T cell repertoires in COVID-19. This table comes from immunoSEQ multiplex PCR, and its TCRdb copy is limited to in-frame clones, with some not included. The sample gives 300,000 to 450,000 clones, about 85% of which show up once; more than 3% is in the top ten. Sequencing was performed on peripheral blood. The receptors come from a young woman with acute or convalescent COVID-19.

This rearrangement joins TRBV7-8 to TRBJ2-3, with 12 bases identical to TRBD2. J gave up 5 bases and V 5 bases, and 8 bases lay outside the gene matches. The germline V gene has CDR1 SGHVS and CDR2 FQNEAQ. This CDR3 comprises 16 residues. DNA for the CDR3: TGTGCCAGCAGCCTCCGACTAGCGGGAGAACAAGATACGCAGTATTTT. Protein sequence: CASSLRLAGEQDTQYF.

The chain links TRBV28 to TRBJ2-1; 8 bases are a match to TRBD2. Germline V CDR1 and CDR2: MDHEN, SYDVKM. J lost 5 bases, V lost 6 bases, and 6 bases had no gene match. The CDR3 is 14 residues long. CDR3 region: CASSLATSDNEQFF. CDR3 DNA: TGTGCCAGCAGCCTCGCGACTAGCGACAATGAGCAGTTCTTC.

The chain couples TRBV20-1 to TRBJ2-3; D is possibly TRBD1 (5 bases). Per germline, CDR1 DFQATT and CDR2 SNEGSKA (reference sequence). This CDR3 is 11 amino acids long. V was trimmed by 6 bases and J by 4 bases, leaving 8 bases between them. This CDR3 reads CSASTADTQYF. CDR3 coding DNA: TGCAGTGCATCGACAGCAGATACGCAGTATTTT.

The chain combines TRBV7-9 with TRBJ1-5; D is ambiguous. The germline V and J ends were trimmed by 1 base and 1 base, with 14 bases remaining between them. The CDR3 sequence is 17 residues long. CDR1 and CDR2 (germline): SEHNR, FQNEAQ (reference sequence). The chain's CDR3 is CASSLGAPGRSNQPQHF. For the CDR3, the DNA is TGTGCCAGCAGCTTAGGGGCGCCAGGCCGAAGCAATCAGCCCCAGCATTTT.

This clone occurred once. The chain combines TRBV7-9 with TRBJ1-1; D uncertain. This CDR3 has 12 residues. Trimming pared 10 bases from V and 4 bases from J, leaving 13 bases between. Germline assignment: CDR1 SEHNR and CDR2 FQNEAQ (reference sequence). The CDR3 sequence is CANGATSTEAFF. CDR3 nucleotides: TGTGCCAATGGAGCGACGAGCACTGAAGCTTTCTTT.

The chain recombines TRBV29-1 with TRBJ2-7; D not resolved. The CDR3 is 14 residues long. V shed 7 bases and J shed 2 bases, with 18 bases lying between them. Germline V gives CDR1 SQVTM, CDR2 ANQGSEA. CDR3: CSGQSSITPYEQYF. The DNA of the CDR3 is TGCAGCGGCCAATCCTCTATCACCCCCTACGAGCAGTACTTC.

This chain connects TRBV29-1 to TRBJ1-2; D gene unclear. V lost 7 bases and J 3 bases, leaving 18 bases between the germline ends. CDR1 is SQVTM, CDR2 ANQGSEA, per germline. The CDR3 consists of 14 residues. This chain's CDR3 is CSATGFSWDYGYTF. CDR3 in DNA: TGCAGCGCGACGGGGTTCAGCTGGGACTATGGCTACACCTTC.

The count of this clone is one. The V call is TRBV18, the J call TRBJ1-1, with D possibly TRBD1 on 6 matching bases. The CDR3 loop spans 13 amino acids. Deletions cut 8 bases from V and 1 base from J, with 11 bases between. In germline, CDR1 is KGHSH, CDR2 LQKENI. The CDR3 DNA reads TGTGCCAGCGGCGGACAGACGAACACTGAAGCTTTCTTT. Amino acids: CASGGQTNTEAFF.

This clone came up once. This chain connects TRBV19 to TRBJ2-7; 7 bases map to TRBD1. CDR3 length equals 15 residues. With V trimmed by 5 bases and J by 2 bases, 9 bases remained unmatched. CDR1 and CDR2 (germline): LNHDA, SQIVND (reference sequence). CDR3 amino acids: CASSPRQGDTYEQYF. As DNA, the CDR3 is TGTGCCAGTAGTCCCCGACAGGGTGACACCTACGAGCAGTACTTC.

The chain joins TRBV19 to TRBJ2-7, with TRBD1 identical over 8 bases. From germline, CDR1 is LNHDA and CDR2 SQIVND (reference sequence). Trimming removed 3 bases from V and 6 bases from J; junction bases left unmatched: 10. This CDR3 comprises 15 residues. The CDR3 nucleotides read TGTGCCAGTAGTATTAGTTCTGACAGGGGTAGCGAGCAGTACTTC. This gives the protein CASSISSDRGSEQYF.

The chain links TRBV11-2 to TRBJ2-7; 10 bases align to TRBD2. This CDR3 is 18 amino acids long. Germline V lookup: CDR1 SGHAT, CDR2 FQNNGV. J gave up 0 bases and V 5 bases, and 13 bases lay outside the gene matches. In DNA form, the CDR3 reads TGTGCCAGCAGCCTTAGGGGTAGCGGGGGGTCGTACTCCTACGAGCAGTACTTC. This sequence encodes CASSLRGSGGSYSYEQYF.